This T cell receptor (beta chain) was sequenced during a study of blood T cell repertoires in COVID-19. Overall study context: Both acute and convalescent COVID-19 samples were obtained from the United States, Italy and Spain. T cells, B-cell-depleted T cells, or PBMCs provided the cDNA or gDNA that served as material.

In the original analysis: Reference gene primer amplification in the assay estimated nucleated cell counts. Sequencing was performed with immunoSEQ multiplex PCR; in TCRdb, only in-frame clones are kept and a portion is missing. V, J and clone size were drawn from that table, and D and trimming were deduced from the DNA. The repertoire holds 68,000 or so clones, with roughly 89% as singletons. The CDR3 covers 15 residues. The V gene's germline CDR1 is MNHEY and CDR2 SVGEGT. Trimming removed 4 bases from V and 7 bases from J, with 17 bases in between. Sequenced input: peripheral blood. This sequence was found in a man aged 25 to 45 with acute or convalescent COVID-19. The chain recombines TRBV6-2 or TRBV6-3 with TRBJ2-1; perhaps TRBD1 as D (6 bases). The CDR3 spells CASSSGTLVGNEQFF. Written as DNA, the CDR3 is TGTGCCAGCAGTTCAGGGACACTGGTGGGGAATGAGCAGTTCTTC.